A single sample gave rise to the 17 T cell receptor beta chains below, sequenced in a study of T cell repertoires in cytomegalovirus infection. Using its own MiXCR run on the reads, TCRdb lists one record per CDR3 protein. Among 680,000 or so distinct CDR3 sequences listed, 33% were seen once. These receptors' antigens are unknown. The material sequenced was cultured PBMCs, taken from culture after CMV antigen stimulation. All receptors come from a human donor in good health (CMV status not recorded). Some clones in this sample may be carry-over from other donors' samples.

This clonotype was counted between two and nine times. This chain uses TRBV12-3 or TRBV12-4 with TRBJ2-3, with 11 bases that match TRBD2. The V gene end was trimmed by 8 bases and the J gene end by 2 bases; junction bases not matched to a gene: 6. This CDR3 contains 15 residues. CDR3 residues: CASLPGLAATDTQYF. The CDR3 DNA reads TGTGCCAGCCTCCCGGGACTAGCGGCCACAGATACGCAGTATTTT.

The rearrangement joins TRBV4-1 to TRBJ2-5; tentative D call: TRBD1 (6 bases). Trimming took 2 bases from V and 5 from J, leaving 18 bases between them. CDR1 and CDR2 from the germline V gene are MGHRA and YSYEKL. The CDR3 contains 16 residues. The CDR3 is CASSQLGTKLGETQYF. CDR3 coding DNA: TGCGCCAGCAGCCAACTCGGGACAAAACTAGGCGAGACCCAGTACTTC.

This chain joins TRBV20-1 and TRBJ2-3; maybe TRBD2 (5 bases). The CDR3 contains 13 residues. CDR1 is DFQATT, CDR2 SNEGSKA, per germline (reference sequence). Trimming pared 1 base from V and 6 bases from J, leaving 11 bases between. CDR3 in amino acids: CSARGLSGDTQYF. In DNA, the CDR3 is TGCAGTGCTAGAGGCCTTTCGGGGGATACGCAGTATTTT.

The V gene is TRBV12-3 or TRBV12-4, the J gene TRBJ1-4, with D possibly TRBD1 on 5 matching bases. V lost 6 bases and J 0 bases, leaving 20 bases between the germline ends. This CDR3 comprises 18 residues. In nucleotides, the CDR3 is TGTGCCAGCAGCTCCCTCCCAGGGTTTGGGGCAACTAATGAAAAACTGTTTTTT. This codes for CASSSLPGFGATNEKLFF.

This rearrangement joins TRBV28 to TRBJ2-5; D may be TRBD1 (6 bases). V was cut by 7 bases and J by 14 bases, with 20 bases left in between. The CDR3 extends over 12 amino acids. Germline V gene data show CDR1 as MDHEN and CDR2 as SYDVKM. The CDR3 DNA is TGTGCCAGCAACGGTAGAGGGGACATCGGATACTTC. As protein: CASNGRGDIGYF.

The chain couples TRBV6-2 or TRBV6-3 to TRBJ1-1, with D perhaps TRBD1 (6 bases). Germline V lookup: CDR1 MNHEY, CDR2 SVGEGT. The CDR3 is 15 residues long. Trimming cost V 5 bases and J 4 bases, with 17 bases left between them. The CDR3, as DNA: TGTGCCAGCAGTGATCCCGAGGGGGGAAGCACTGAAGCTTTCTTT. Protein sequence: CASSDPEGGSTEAFF.

The CDR3 DNA reads TGCGCCAGCAGCACGGGACTGCTCAGCACAGATACGCAGTATTTT. This encodes CASSTGLLSTDTQYF. The chain joins TRBV5-1 to TRBJ2-3; possibly TRBD2 for D (6 bases). The CDR3 contains 15 residues. Trimming stripped 4 bases from V and 0 bases from J, with 12 bases between. Germline lookup yields CDR1 SGHRS and CDR2 YFSETQ. Full variable domain (missing parts from reference TRBV5-1 and TRBJ2-3): KAGVTQTPRYLIKTRGQQVTLSCSPISGHRSVSWYQQTPGQGLQFLFEYFSETQRNKGNFPGRFSGRQFSNSRSEMNVSTLELGDSALYLCASSTGLLSTDTQYFGPGTRLTVL.

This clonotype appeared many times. The chain's CDR3 is CASSLGHVLSNQPQHF. CDR3 sequence (DNA): TGTGCCAGCAGCTTAGGACACGTTCTAAGCAATCAGCCCCAGCATTTT. The rearrangement links TRBV7-2 to TRBJ1-5; D is undetermined. Trimming removed 1 base from V and 1 base from J, with 11 bases in between. The germline gives CDR1 SGHTA, CDR2 FQGNSA. This CDR3 contains 16 residues.

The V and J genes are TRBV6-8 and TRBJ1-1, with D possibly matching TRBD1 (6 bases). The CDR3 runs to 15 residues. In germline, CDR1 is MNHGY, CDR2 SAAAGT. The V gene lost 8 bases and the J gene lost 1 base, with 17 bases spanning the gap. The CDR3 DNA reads TGTGCCAGCGAAAAATTCCCGGGACAGAACACTGAAGCTTTCTTT. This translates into CASEKFPGQNTEAFF.

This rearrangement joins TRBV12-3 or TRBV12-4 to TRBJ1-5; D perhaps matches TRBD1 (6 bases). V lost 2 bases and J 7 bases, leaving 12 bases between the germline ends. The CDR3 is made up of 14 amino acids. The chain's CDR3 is CASSLRGERQPQHF. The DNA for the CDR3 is TGTGCCAGCAGTTTAAGGGGGGAACGGCAGCCCCAGCATTTT.

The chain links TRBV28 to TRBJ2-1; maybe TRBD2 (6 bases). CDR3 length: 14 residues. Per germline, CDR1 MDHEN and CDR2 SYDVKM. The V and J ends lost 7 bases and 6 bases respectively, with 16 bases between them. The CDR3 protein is CASNVRLVTNEQFF. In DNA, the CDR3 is TGTGCCAGCAACGTTCGACTAGTCACCAATGAGCAGTTCTTC.

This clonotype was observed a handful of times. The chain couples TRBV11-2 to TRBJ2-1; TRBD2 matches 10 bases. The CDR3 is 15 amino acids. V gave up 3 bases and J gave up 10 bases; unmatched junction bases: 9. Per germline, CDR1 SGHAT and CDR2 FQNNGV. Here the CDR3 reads CASSFPAGGPGEQFF. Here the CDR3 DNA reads TGTGCCAGCAGCTTTCCAGCGGGGGGGCCGGGAGAGCAGTTCTTC.

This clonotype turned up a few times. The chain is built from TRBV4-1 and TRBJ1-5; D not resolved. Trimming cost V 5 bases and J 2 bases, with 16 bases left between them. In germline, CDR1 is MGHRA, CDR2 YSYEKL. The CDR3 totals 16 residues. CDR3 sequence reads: CASSFLAVLGNQPQHF. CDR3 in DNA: TGCGCCAGCAGCTTTCTAGCCGTATTGGGCAATCAGCCCCAGCATTTT.

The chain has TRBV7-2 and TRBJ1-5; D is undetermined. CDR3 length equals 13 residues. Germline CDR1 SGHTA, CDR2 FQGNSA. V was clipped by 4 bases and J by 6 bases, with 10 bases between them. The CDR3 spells CASSSEGSQPQHF. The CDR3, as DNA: TGTGCCAGCAGCTCCGAGGGTTCTCAGCCCCAGCATTTT.

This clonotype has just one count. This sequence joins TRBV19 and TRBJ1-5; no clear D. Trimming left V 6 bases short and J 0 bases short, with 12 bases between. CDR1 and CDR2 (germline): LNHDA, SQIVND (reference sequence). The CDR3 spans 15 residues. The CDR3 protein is CASRRRGDSNQPQHF. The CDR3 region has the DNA TGTGCCAGTAGACGGCGCGGAGATAGCAATCAGCCCCAGCATTTT.

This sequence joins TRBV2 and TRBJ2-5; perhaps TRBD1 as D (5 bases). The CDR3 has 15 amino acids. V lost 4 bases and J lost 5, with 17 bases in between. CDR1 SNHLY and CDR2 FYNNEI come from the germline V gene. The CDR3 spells CASSVARAYRETQYF. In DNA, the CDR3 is TGTGCCAGCAGTGTTGCCAGGGCCTATAGGGAGACCCAGTACTTC.

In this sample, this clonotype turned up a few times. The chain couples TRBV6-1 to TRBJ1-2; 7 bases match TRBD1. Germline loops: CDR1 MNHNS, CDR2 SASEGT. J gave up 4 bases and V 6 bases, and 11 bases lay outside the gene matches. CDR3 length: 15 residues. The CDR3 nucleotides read TGTGCCAGCAGACGGACAGGAGGGCCTAGCTATGGCTACACCTTC. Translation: CASRRTGGPSYGYTF.